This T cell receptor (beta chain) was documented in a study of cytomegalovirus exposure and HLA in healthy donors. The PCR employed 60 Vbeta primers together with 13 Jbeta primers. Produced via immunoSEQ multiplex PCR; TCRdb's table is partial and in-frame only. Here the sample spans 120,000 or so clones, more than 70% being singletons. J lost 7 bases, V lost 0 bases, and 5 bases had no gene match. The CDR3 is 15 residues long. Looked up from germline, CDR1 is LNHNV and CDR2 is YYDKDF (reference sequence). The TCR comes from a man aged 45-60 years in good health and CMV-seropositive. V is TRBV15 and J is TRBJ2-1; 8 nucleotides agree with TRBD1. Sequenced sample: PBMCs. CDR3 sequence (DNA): TGTGCCACCAGCAGAGATTCGACAGGGGCGAATGAGCAGTTCTTC. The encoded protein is CATSRDSTGANEQFF.